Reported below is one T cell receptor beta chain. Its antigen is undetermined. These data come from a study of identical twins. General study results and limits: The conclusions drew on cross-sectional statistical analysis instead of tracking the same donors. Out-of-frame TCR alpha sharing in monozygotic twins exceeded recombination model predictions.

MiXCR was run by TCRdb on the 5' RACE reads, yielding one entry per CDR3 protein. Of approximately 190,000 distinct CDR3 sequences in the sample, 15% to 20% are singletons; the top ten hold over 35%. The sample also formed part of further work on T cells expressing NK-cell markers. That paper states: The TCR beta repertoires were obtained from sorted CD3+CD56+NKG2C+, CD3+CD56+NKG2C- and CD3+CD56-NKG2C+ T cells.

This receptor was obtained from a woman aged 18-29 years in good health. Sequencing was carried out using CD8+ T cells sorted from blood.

The CDR3 bases are TGTGCCTGGAGTCCTACCAAGTACACTGAAGCTTTCTTT. This sequence encodes CAWSPTKYTEAFF. J is TRBJ1-1 and V is TRBV30; D is undetermined. This CDR3 contains 13 residues. Germline V gene lookup returns CDR1 GTSNPN and CDR2 SVGIG (reference sequence). The V end was cut by 2 bases, the J end by 3 bases, with 10 bases between.